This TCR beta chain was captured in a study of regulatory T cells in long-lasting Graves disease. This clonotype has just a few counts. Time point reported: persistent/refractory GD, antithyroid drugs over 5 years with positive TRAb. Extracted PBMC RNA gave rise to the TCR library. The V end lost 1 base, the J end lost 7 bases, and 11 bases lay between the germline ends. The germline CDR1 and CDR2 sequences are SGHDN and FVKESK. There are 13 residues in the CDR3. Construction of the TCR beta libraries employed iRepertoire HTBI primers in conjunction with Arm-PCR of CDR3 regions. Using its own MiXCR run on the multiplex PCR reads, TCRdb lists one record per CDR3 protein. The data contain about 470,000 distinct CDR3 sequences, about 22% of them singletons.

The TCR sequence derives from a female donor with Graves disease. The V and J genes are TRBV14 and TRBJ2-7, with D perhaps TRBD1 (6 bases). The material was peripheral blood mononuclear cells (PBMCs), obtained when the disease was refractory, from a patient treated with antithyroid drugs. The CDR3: CASSQVRGSEQYF. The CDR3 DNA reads TGTGCCAGCAGCCAAGTAAGGGGGAGTGAGCAGTACTTC.